This T cell receptor beta chain was sequenced in a study of T cells in women clearing cervical HPV infection. Whole-study context: Blood came at first lesion visit for cases, post-clearance for controls.

Worth noting for this clone: The DNA ends 3 residues before the CDR3 does, and the rest of the CDR3 is filled in from the germline J gene.

immunoSEQ multiplex PCR used an average of around 1,200 ng genomic DNA. The repertoire was sequenced with immunoSEQ multiplex PCR; TCRdb's copy has only in-frame clones and lacks some. Recorded here are tens of thousands of clones; the top ten clones represent about 3.5%. V was pared by 3 bases and J by 7 bases, with 3 bases of the junction left unmatched. Germline V gives CDR1 DFQATT, CDR2 SNEGSKA (reference sequence). CDR3 length equals 12 residues. This clonotype was obtained from a woman aged 18 to 75 with a cervical HPV16 infection that either progressed to CIN3+ or cleared (not recorded which). The sequenced material came from blood buffy coat. The genes are TRBV20-1 and TRBJ1-1, with TRBD1 matching over 9 bases. CDR3 DNA (partial): TGCAGTGCTAGTGGGGGACAGGGTGAA. This gives the protein CSASGGQGE. The CDR3 reads in full as CSASGGQGEAFF.